A single sample is the source of the 9 T cell receptor beta chains below, sequenced in a study of cytomegalovirus exposure and HLA in healthy donors. Both 60 Vbeta primers and 13 Jbeta primers went into the PCR. Sequenced by immunoSEQ multiplex PCR; TCRdb stores in-frame clones only, minus some. The sample lists about 82,000 clones; about two thirds were seen once. Sequencing was done on a sample of PBMCs. Every receptor here comes from a man between 60 and 70 years old in good health and CMV-seronegative.

Notes on this clone: This same CDR3 is encoded by further DNA sequences in the sample. The chain recombines TRBV7-9 with TRBJ2-7; tentatively, D is TRBD2 (5 bases). Germline V CDR1 and CDR2: SEHNR, FQNEAQ (reference sequence). The V gene lost 1 base and the J gene lost 2 bases, with 9 bases spanning the gap. The CDR3 runs 14 residues. The CDR3 reads CASSLDSVTYEQYF. CDR3 DNA: TGTGCCAGCAGCTTAGATAGCGTTACCTACGAGCAGTACTTC. Supplemented by reference TRBV7-9 and TRBJ2-7, the full variable domain reads DTGVSQNPRHKITKRGQNVTFRCDPISEHNRLYWYRQTLGQGPEFLTYFQNEAQLEKSRLLSDRFSAERPKGSFSTLEIQRTEQGDSAMYLCASSLDSVTYEQYFGPGTRLTVT.

The table lists this clone with a few counts. This chain uses TRBV30 with TRBJ1-1, with D tentatively TRBD1 (6 bases). Germline values: CDR1 GTSNPN, CDR2 SVGIG (reference sequence). V lost 2 bases, J lost 0 bases, and 16 bases lay in between. The CDR3 is 16 amino acids. The CDR3 protein is CAWSLQGGPVNTEAFF. CDR3 DNA sequence: TGTGCCTGGAGTTTACAGGGAGGGCCCGTGAACACTGAAGCTTTCTTT.

The gene calls are TRBV7-8 and TRBJ1-3; no firm D call. The CDR3 runs 14 residues. Per germline, CDR1 SGHVS and CDR2 FQNEAQ. Trimming left V 3 bases short and J 8 bases short, with 14 bases between. CDR3 sequence reads: CASSLARGAHTIYF. DNA for the CDR3: TGTGCCAGCAGCTTGGCCCGCGGAGCTCACACCATATATTTT.

This clone turned up a few times. The chain recombines TRBV29-1 with TRBJ2-7; D is unresolved. Germline CDR1 is SQVTM and CDR2 is ANQGSEA. Trimming took off 1 base at V and 3 bases at J, with 4 bases between the two ends. This CDR3 has 11 residues. The DNA for the CDR3 is TGCAGCGTTGAAGTCAGCTACGAGCAGTACTTC. Amino acid sequence: CSVEVSYEQYF.

Only one count was recorded for this clone. V and J are TRBV4-1 and TRBJ2-7; D perhaps matches TRBD2 (6 bases). Germline V gene sequence: CDR1 MGHRA, CDR2 YSYEKL. V was pared by 1 base and J by 0 bases, with 19 bases between. The CDR3 contains 18 residues. The CDR3 nucleotides read TGCGCCAGCAGCCAAGTGGGGCGGGGATTACTGAGCTCCTACGAGCAGTACTTC. The encoded protein is CASSQVGRGLLSSYEQYF.

V is TRBV7-9 and J is TRBJ2-1, with TRBD2 identical over 9 bases. The CDR3 contains 14 residues. The V segment lost 3 bases and the J segment 9 bases; nucleotides outside the gene matches: 6. CDR1 SEHNR and CDR2 FQNEAQ come from the germline V gene (reference sequence). CDR3 protein: CASSLGLAGPEQFF. Written as DNA, the CDR3 is TGTGCCAGCAGCTTGGGGCTAGCGGGACCTGAGCAGTTCTTC. The full variable domain, in which reference TRBV7-9 and TRBJ2-1 provide the parts outside the CDR3, is DTGVSQNPRHKITKRGQNVTFRCDPISEHNRLYWYRQTLGQGPEFLTYFQNEAQLEKSRLLSDRFSAERPKGSFSTLEIQRTEQGDSAMYLCASSLGLAGPEQFFGPGTRLTVL.

The chain joins TRBV30 to TRBJ2-7; TRBD2 matches 7 bases. V trimming: 3 bases; J trimming: 6 bases; junction bases outside the gene matches: 8. CDR3 length: 13 residues. Germline CDR1 reads GTSNPN; CDR2 reads SVGIG (reference sequence). CDR3 in DNA: TGTGCCTGGAGGGGGGGGTTTGGAGTCGAGCAGTACTTC. As protein: CAWRGGFGVEQYF.

This chain joins TRBV19 and TRBJ2-1; maybe TRBD2 (6 bases). The CDR3 sequence is 14 residues long. CDR1 and CDR2 (germline): LNHDA, SQIVND (reference sequence). Trimming pared 8 bases from V and 8 bases from J, leaving 19 bases between. CDR3 in amino acids: CASAATAGRDEQFF. The CDR3 nucleotides read TGTGCCAGTGCCGCAACGGCGGGGAGAGATGAGCAGTTCTTC.

The CDR3 sequence: CASSTTGEGNSPLHF. In DNA, the CDR3 is TGTGCCAGTAGTACGACAGGGGAAGGGAATTCACCCCTCCACTTT. The rearrangement links TRBV19 to TRBJ1-6; TRBD1 matches at 8 bases. CDR1 is LNHDA, CDR2 SQIVND, per germline (reference sequence). The trim removed 4 bases at V and 7 bases at J, leaving 6 bases unmatched. The CDR3 runs to 15 residues.